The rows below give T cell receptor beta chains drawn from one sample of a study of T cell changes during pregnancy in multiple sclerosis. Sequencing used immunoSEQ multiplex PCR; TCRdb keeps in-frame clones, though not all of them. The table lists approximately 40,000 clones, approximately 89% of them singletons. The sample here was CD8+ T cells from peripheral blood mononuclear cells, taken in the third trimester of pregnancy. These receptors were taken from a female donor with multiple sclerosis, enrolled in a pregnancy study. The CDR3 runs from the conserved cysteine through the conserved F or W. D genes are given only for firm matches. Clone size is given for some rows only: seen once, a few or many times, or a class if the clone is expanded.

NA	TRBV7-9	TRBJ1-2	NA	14	CASSLPDPYYGYTF	TGTGCCAGCAGCTTACCAGATCCCTACTATGGCTACACCTTC
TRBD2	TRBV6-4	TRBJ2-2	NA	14	CASSDSRGAGELFF	TGTGCCAGCAGTGACTCGCGGGGGGCCGGGGAGCTGTTTTTT
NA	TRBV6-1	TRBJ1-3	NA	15	CASSEAGISGNTIYF	TGTGCCAGCAGTGAAGCGGGCATCTCTGGAAACACCATATATTTT
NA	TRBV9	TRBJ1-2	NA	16	CASSANARARSYGYTF	TGTGCCAGCAGCGCGAACGCCCGAGCTCGGTCCTATGGCTACACCTTC
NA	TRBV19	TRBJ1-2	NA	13	CASSIGGNYGYTF	TGTGCCAGTAGTATTGGCGGAAACTATGGCTACACCTTC
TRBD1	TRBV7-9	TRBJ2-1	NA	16	CASSPMTGWSGNEQFF	TGTGCCAGCAGCCCAATGACAGGGTGGTCGGGGAATGAGCAGTTCTTC
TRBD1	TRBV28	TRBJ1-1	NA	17	CATRGVLPMGTVTEAFF	TGTGCCACCCGGGGCGTCCTCCCCATGGGGACAGTCACTGAAGCTTTCTTT
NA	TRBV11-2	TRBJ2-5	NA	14	CAIGGAELLETQYF	TGTGCCATCGGAGGTGCGGAACTACTGGAGACCCAGTACTTC
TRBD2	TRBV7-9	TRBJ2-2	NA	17	CASSSVREGGPFGELFF	TGTGCCAGCAGCTCTGTACGGGAGGGAGGGCCGTTCGGGGAGCTGTTTTTT
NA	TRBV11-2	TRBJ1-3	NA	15	CASSPGQSSGNTIYF	TGTGCCAGCAGCCCCGGACAGAGCTCTGGAAACACCATATATTTT
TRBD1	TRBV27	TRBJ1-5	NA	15	CASSFFGQGSQPQHF	TGTGCCAGCAGTTTTTTCGGACAGGGAAGTCAGCCCCAGCATTTT
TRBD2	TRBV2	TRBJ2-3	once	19	CASSEEVLAGGSSTDTQYF	TGTGCCAGCAGTGAAGAGGTACTAGCGGGGGGGAGTAGCACAGATACGCAGTATTTT
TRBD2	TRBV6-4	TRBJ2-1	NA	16	CASSADAGGLYNEQFF	TGTGCCAGCAGCGCGGATGCGGGGGGACTCTACAATGAGCAGTTCTTC
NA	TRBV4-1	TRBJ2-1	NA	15	CASSQMTSSYNEQFF	TGCGCCAGCAGCCAAATGACAAGCTCCTACAATGAGCAGTTCTTC
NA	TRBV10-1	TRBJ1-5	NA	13	CASRGEGNQPQHF	TGCGCCAGCAGGGGGGAGGGCAATCAGCCCCAGCATTTT
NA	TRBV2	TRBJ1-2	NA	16	CASSKPGVSPIYGYTF	TGTGCCAGCAGTAAACCAGGGGTCTCCCCAATCTATGGCTACACCTTC
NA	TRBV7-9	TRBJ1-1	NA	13	CASSTVMNTEAFF	TGTGCCAGCAGCACGGTAATGAACACTGAAGCTTTCTTT
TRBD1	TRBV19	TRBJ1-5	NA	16	CASCPIQGRSNQPQHF	TGTGCCAGTTGCCCGATACAGGGGCGAAGCAATCAGCCCCAGCATTTT
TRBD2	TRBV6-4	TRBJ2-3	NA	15	CASSHGTSGPDTQYF	TGTGCCAGCAGTCATGGGACTAGCGGACCAGATACGCAGTATTTT
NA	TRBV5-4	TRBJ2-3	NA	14	CASSSGTPTDTQYF	TGTGCCAGCAGCTCCGGGACTCCAACTGATACGCAGTATTTT
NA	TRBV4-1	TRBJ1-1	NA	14	CASSRQMRDIEAFF	TGCGCCAGCAGCCGACAAATGAGGGATATCGAAGCTTTCTTT
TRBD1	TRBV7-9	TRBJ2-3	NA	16	CASSYPGQGSADTQYF	TGTGCCAGCAGCTACCCAGGACAGGGATCGGCGGATACGCAGTATTTT
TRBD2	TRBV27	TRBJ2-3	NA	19	CASSLMGVLLAGNTDTQYF	TGTGCCAGCAGTTTAATGGGGGTGTTGCTAGCGGGGAACACAGATACGCAGTATTTT
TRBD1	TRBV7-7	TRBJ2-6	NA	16	CASSPDRTSGANVLTF	TGTGCCAGCAGCCCGGACAGGACCTCTGGGGCCAACGTCCTGACTTTC
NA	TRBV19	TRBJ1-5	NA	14	CASSIRQTNQPQHF	TGTGCCAGTAGTATTAGACAGACTAATCAGCCCCAGCATTTT
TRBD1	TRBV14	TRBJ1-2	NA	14	CASSQVPGQDGYTF	TGTGCCAGCAGCCAAGTTCCGGGACAGGATGGCTACACCTTC
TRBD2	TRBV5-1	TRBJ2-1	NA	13	CASSGTSGEEQFF	TGCGCCAGCAGCGGTACTAGCGGGGAGGAGCAGTTCTTC
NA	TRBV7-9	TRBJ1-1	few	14	CASSPSSGNTEAFF	TGTGCCAGCAGCCCATCTTCAGGGAACACTGAAGCTTTCTTT
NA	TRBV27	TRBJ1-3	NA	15	CASSALGGARNTIYF	TGTGCCAGCAGTGCCCTGGGGGGGGCGAGAAACACCATATATTTT
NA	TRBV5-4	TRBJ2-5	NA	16	CASSWGDSPYQETQYF	TGTGCCAGCAGCTGGGGGGACAGCCCGTACCAAGAGACCCAGTACTTC
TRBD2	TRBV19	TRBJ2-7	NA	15	CASSPRTSGLGEQYF	TGTGCCAGTAGTCCGCGGACTAGCGGGTTGGGGGAGCAGTACTTC
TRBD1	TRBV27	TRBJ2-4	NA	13	CASRSDRGNIQYF	TGTGCCAGCAGGAGTGACAGGGGCAACATTCAGTACTTC
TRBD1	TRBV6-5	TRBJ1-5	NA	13	CASTLQGYQPQHF	TGTGCCAGCACCCTACAGGGGTATCAGCCCCAGCATTTT
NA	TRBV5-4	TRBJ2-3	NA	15	CASSLERQSTDTQYF	TGTGCCAGCAGCTTGGAGAGACAAAGCACAGATACGCAGTATTTT
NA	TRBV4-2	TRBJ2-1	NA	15	CASSQSVSVDNEQFF	TGTGCCAGCAGCCAATCGGTTAGCGTCGACAATGAGCAGTTCTTC
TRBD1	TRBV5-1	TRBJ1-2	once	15	CASSLAGTGLGGYTF	TGCGCCAGCAGCTTGGCCGGGACAGGCCTCGGTGGCTACACCTTC
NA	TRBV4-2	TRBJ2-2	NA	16	CASSQDAGPRAGELFF	TGTGCCAGCAGCCAAGATGCGGGGCCCCGCGCCGGGGAGCTGTTTTTT